This T cell receptor (beta chain) was observed in a study of regulatory T cells in long-lasting Graves disease. The wider study: Antithyroid drugs had been given to newly diagnosed Graves' patients for under 3 months.

Both iRepertoire HTBI primers and Arm-PCR of CDR3 regions were used to build the TCR beta libraries. From the multiplex PCR reads, TCRdb called clonotypes with MiXCR, one entry per CDR3 protein. The sample has about 620,000 distinct CDR3 sequences, around 15% seen once. Time point specified: newly diagnosed GD, antithyroid drugs for less than 3 months. PBMCs provided the RNA from which the TCR library was made. This clonotype came up a few times. This same sample was also part of a study on T cells in Graves' hyperthyroidism and ophthalmopathy. That work states: The definition of stable Graves' hyperthyroidism was no ophthalmopathy progression within 18 months.

This receptor was identified in a woman in her 30s with Graves disease. Here the sequenced sample was peripheral blood mononuclear cells (PBMCs), taken at new diagnosis, from a patient treated with antithyroid drugs.

For the CDR3, the DNA is TGTGCCAGCAGCCAAGTATGGCAGGGGCGGGATGAGCAGTTCTTC. This translates into CASSQVWQGRDEQFF. The chain couples TRBV3-1 to TRBJ2-1, with D maybe TRBD1 (6 bases). CDR3 size: 15 residues. V was shortened by 1 base and J by 8 bases, with 15 bases between the two germline ends. CDR1 LGHDT and CDR2 YNNKEL come from the germline V gene (reference sequence).